These T cell receptor beta chains were read from a single sample in a study of Graves' ophthalmopathy and Graves' hyperthyroidism. TCRdb redid the calling of the multiplex PCR reads with MiXCR, one entry per CDR3 protein. Among around 1.1 million distinct CDR3 sequences listed, less than 45% were seen once. Sequencing input: peripheral blood or thyroid tissue (not recorded which). Source of these receptors: an adult man with Graves' hyperthyroidism. Each CDR3 is given without its conserved first and last residue. Size is omitted from some rows. Given values are once, few, many or a class for expanded clones.

V gene	J gene	clone size	CDR3 protein
TRBV10-3	TRBJ1-4	.	AISPGQGWEKLF
TRBV7-2	TRBJ2-5	many	ASSAVEWSQETQY
TRBV12-3/TRBV12-4	TRBJ1-1	.	ASSIMGQMNTEAF
TRBV18	TRBJ2-7	.	ASSVDRAVEQY
TRBV11-2	TRBJ2-5	.	ASSSPGLAGGTLQETQY
TRBV4-3	TRBJ1-4	few	ASSPGGAGAIEKLF
TRBV2	TRBJ2-3	.	ASSVRLEDTQY
TRBV2	TRBJ2-5	many	ASSGGPVEETQY
TRBV28	TRBJ2-5	.	ASSFGFAGRLGTQY
TRBV7-2	TRBJ2-2	.	ASALGFGGAQAGELF
TRBV10-3	TRBJ1-4	.	AISESATATNEKLF
TRBV2	TRBJ1-5	many	ASSQGQQNQPQH
TRBV11-2	TRBJ2-5	.	ASSHGQWGETQY
TRBV24-1	TRBJ2-5	.	ASMGQGMGTQY
TRBV27	TRBJ1-5	few	ASRRSQGPQH
TRBV9	TRBJ2-2	.	ASSNPGTPSGELF
TRBV4-3	TRBJ2-7	few	ASSQEGLNYEQY
TRBV20-1	.	.	SATRQGAGELF
TRBV7-8	TRBJ2-7	many	ASSLKLDYEQY
TRBV19	TRBJ1-1	.	ASSDSNRGEAF
TRBV14	TRBJ2-5	many	ASSRDRGTQY
TRBV9	TRBJ2-5	.	ASSVTGLVRETQY
TRBV20-1	TRBJ1-5	many	SARGQGLPQH
TRBV7-8	TRBJ2-5	.	ASSLLGQGFGVTQY
TRBV9	TRBJ2-7	many	ASSVRDRVDEQY
TRBV12-3/TRBV12-4	TRBJ1-1	many	ASSWGGLNTEAF
TRBV24-1	TRBJ1-5	.	PPGGYSNQPQH
TRBV5-1	TRBJ1-2	.	ASSGRTGDPQAD
TRBV10-2	TRBJ1-1	.	ASSYAGITEAF
TRBV5-1	TRBJ2-2	.	ASAGTSVGELF
TRBV6-5	TRBJ2-5	many	ASSYSEEAETQY
TRBV20-1	TRBJ2-3	.	SAREVSTDTQY
TRBV19	TRBJ2-7	many	ASSTELKRHGYEQY
TRBV10-3	TRBJ2-5	.	AISPMTGGIGRETQY
TRBV4-1	TRBJ2-7	few	ASSQGAEGSYEQY
TRBV4-1	TRBJ1-2	few	ASSQPYRGPGYGYT
TRBV6-6	TRBJ2-5	.	ASSHRGAQY
TRBV19	TRBJ1-2	many	ASRAQGLGDYGYT